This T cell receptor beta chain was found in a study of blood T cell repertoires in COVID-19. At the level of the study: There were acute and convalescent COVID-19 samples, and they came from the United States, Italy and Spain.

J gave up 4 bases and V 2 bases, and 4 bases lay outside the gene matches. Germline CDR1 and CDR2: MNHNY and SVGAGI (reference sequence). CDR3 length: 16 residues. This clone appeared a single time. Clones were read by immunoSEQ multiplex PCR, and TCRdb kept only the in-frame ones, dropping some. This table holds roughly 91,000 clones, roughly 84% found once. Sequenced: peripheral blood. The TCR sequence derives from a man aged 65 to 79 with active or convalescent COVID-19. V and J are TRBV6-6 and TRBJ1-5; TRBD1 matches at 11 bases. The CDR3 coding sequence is TGTGCCAGCAGTTACGGGGACAGGGGGTGGAATCAGCCCCAGCATTTT. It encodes CASSYGDRGWNQPQHF.